The 9 T cell receptor beta chains listed next were all sequenced from one sample in a study of cytomegalovirus exposure and HLA in healthy donors. The PCR employed 60 Vbeta primers together with 13 Jbeta primers. The method was immunoSEQ multiplex PCR; TCRdb's version includes in-frame clones alone and lacks a portion of them. The sample holds around 70,000 clones, approximately 75% seen once. Sequencing was performed on PBMCs. Every receptor here comes from a middle-aged woman in good health and CMV-seropositive.

The chain uses TRBV19 and TRBJ2-1; 15 bases align to TRBD2. Per germline, CDR1 LNHDA and CDR2 SQIVND (reference sequence). The CDR3 length is 14 residues. J gave up 7 bases and V 6 bases, and 1 base lay outside the gene matches. The chain's CDR3 is CASRGLAGGNEQFF. The CDR3 coding sequence is TGTGCCAGTAGGGGACTAGCGGGAGGTAATGAGCAGTTCTTC.

This chain connects TRBV29-1 to TRBJ2-3; D unresolved. Trimming left V 6 bases short and J 1 base short, with 14 bases between. Germline V gene data show CDR1 as SQVTM and CDR2 as ANQGSEA. The CDR3 is 14 amino acids. In DNA, the CDR3 is TGCAGCGTGGCCCCCCCATCCGGCACAGATACGCAGTATTTT. It codes for CSVAPPSGTDTQYF.

This clone has just one count. The chain is built from TRBV5-1 and TRBJ1-2, with 7 bases fitting TRBD1. The V gene end was trimmed by 0 bases and the J gene end by 7 bases; junction bases not matched to a gene: 3. The CDR3 loop spans 13 amino acids. Germline V CDR1 and CDR2: SGHRS, YFSETQ. CDR3 loop: CASSLGQGPGYTF. As DNA, the CDR3 is TGCGCCAGCAGCTTGGGACAGGGTCCTGGCTACACCTTC. The full variable domain, its missing parts supplied by reference TRBV5-1 and TRBJ1-2, is KAGVTQTPRYLIKTRGQQVTLSCSPISGHRSVSWYQQTPGQGLQFLFEYFSETQRNKGNFPGRFSGRQFSNSRSEMNVSTLELGDSALYLCASSLGQGPGYTFGSGTRLTVV.

The chain is built from TRBV6-1 and TRBJ1-5, with 11 positions matching TRBD1. The CDR3 has 17 amino acids. Germline V gene data show CDR1 as MNHNS and CDR2 as SASEGT. V lost 0 bases to trimming and J lost 5 bases; unmatched junction nucleotides: 6. The CDR3 coding sequence is TGTGCCAGCAGTGAAGCCGGGACAGGGGGTAGGTATCAGCCCCAGCATTTT. Protein product: CASSEAGTGGRYQPQHF.

This clone was picked up a small number of times. The chain carries TRBV6-5 and TRBJ1-4, with D possibly matching TRBD1 (5 bases). Germline V gene data show CDR1 as MNHEY and CDR2 as SVGAGI. Trimming took 3 bases from V and 7 from J, leaving 15 bases between them. The CDR3 has 15 amino acids. CDR3 in amino acids: CASSYLGQGPEKLFF. CDR3 DNA: TGTGCCAGCAGTTATCTGGGGCAGGGCCCTGAAAAACTGTTTTTT.

A single count supports this clone. The chain couples TRBV20-1 to TRBJ2-5; weak D call: TRBD2 (5 bases). Germline V gene sequence: CDR1 DFQATT, CDR2 SNEGSKA (reference sequence). Trimming cost V 1 base and J 5 bases, with 5 bases left between them. CDR3 size: 11 residues. The CDR3 reads CSARGGETQYF. The CDR3 bases are TGCAGTGCTAGAGGAGGGGAGACCCAGTACTTC.

The rearrangement links TRBV27 to TRBJ2-1, with 8 bases lining up with TRBD2. This CDR3 has 14 residues. Germline CDR1 and CDR2: MNHEY and SMNVEV (reference sequence). Losses at the gene ends were 4 bases for V and 10 bases for J; bases not matched to a gene: 9. DNA of the CDR3: TGTGCCAGCAGTTGGGGGACTAGGTTCATCGAGCAGTTCTTC. This codes for CASSWGTRFIEQFF.

This clone has just a few counts. This chain links TRBV5-1 with TRBJ1-3; D gene uncertain. In germline, CDR1 is SGHRS, CDR2 YFSETQ. The V end lost 1 base, the J end lost 4 bases, and 12 bases lay between the germline ends. This CDR3 comprises 15 residues. CDR3 region: CASSLNGAGGNTIYF. Written as DNA, the CDR3 is TGCGCCAGCAGCTTGAATGGAGCCGGCGGAAACACCATATATTTT.

The chain uses TRBV7-3 and TRBJ2-1; 11 bases line up with TRBD2. The CDR3 runs to 15 residues. Germline assignment: CDR1 SGHTA and CDR2 FQGTGA. V shed 5 bases and J 2 bases; nucleotides not matched to a gene: 2. The CDR3 bases are TGTGCCAGCAGCCATAGCGGGGGGGCCTACAATGAGCAGTTCTTC. It yields the protein CASSHSGGAYNEQFF. Combining the CDR3 with reference TRBV7-3 and TRBJ2-1 gives the whole variable domain GAGVSQTPSNKVTEKGKYVELRCDPISGHTALYWYRQSLGQGPEFLIYFQGTGAADDSGLPNDRFFAVRPEGSVSTLKIQRTERGDSAVYLCASSHSGGAYNEQFFGPGTRLTVL.